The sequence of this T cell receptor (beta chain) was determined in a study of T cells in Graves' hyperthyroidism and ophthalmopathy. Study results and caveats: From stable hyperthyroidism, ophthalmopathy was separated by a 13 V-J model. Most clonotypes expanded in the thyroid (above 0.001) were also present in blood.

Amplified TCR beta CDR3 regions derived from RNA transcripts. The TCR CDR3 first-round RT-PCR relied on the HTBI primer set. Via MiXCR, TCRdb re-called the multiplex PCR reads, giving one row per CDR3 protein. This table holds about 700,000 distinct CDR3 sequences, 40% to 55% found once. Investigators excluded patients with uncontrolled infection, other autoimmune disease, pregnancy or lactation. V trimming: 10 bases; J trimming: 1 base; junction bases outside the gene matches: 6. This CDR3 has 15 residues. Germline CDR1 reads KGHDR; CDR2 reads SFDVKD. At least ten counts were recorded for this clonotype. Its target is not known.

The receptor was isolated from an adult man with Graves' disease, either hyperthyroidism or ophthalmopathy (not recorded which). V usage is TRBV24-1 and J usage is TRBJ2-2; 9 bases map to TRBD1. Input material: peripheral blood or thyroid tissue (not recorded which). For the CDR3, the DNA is TGTGCCACTACGCCGGGACAGGGGAACACCGGGGAGCTGTTTTTT. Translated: CATTPGQGNTGELFF.